This TCR beta chain derives from a study of T cell repertoires in cytomegalovirus infection (dated by TCRdb to between 2018 and 2021). Regarding the research as a whole: Donor HLA type was relevant to the analysis, because carriage of CMV infection together with the matching HLA type was indicated by public TCR beta signatures.

On the study overall, not on this receptor specifically: In both this cohort and an independent cohort of some 380 donors, the cumulative frequency of public TCR beta family members distinguished carriers of CMV infection plus the relevant HLA type. In the ex vivo response, HLA-C-restricted CMV-specific TCR beta clonotypes were dominant, and in two of eight donors the single most frequent clonotype came from this HLA-C-restricted group.

The sequencer was an Illumina HiSeq 1500. Using fastp trimming at Q25 and MiXCR clonotype assembly, TCRdb reanalyzed the public sequencing data and kept in-frame beta chains. One record per CDR3 amino acid sequence lists the most common genes and DNA. The sample table records hundreds of thousands of distinct CDR3 sequences; 35% of these occur just once. Of the sample, 2.5% to 3.5% is held by the ten largest clones. Worth noting for this clonotype: What this receptor recognizes is not known. No base quality information exists; no much larger clone differs at one position.

Trimmed from V: 3 bases; trimmed from J: 2 bases; junction bases lacking a gene match: 5. The CDR1 and CDR2 encoded by the germline V gene (reference sequence) are DFQATT and SNEGSKA. The CDR3 has 14 amino acids, counting the end cysteine and phenylalanine. Just CDR3 DNA is preserved here, 42 bases in frame from base 1. The specimen was PBMCs. In this chain, TRBV20-1 is recombined with TRBJ2-7; TRBD2 agrees with 9 junctional bases. The TCR was taken from a human donor in good health (CMV status not recorded). Some clones in this sample may be carry-over from other donors' samples. The DNA sequence reads TGCAGTGCTAGGGGCGCGGGGGGGACCTACGAGCAGTACTTC. Its protein reads: CSARGAGGTYEQYF.